This TCR beta chain is drawn from a study of blood T cell repertoires in COVID-19. Across the study: Acute-phase and convalescent COVID-19 samples originated in the United States, Italy and Spain. Nucleic acid was either cDNA or gDNA, and it came from T cells, B-cell-depleted T cells, or PBMCs.

This clone turned up a few times. CDR3 size: 15 residues. CDR1 and CDR2 (germline): SGHNT, YYREEE (reference sequence). J gave up 4 bases and V 0 bases, and 3 bases lay outside the gene matches. Repertoires were generated with immunoSEQ multiplex PCR, while TCRdb's copy carries only in-frame clones and drops some. The sample lists about 98,000 clones, approximately 80% occurring once. The chain links TRBV5-4 to TRBJ2-7, with 11 bases matching TRBD1. The receptor was isolated from a man in his 70s with active or convalescent COVID-19. What was sequenced was peripheral blood. CDR3 loop: CASSLAGTGGYEQYF. The DNA of the CDR3 is TGTGCCAGCAGCTTGGCCGGGACAGGGGGGTACGAGCAGTACTTC.